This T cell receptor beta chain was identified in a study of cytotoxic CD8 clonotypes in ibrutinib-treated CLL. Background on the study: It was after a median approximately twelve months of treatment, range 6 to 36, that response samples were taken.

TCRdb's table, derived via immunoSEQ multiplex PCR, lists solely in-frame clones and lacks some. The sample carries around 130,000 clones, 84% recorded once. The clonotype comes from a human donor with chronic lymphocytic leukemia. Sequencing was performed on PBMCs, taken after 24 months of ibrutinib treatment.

As DNA, the CDR3 is TGTGCCAGCAGCTTGGTGGAAGGGAACACAGATACGCAGTATTTT. Encoded protein: CASSLVEGNTDTQYF. The rearrangement joins TRBV5-6 to TRBJ2-3; D is ambiguous. V lost 0 bases to trimming and J lost 2 bases, with 10 bases between them. The CDR3 loop spans 15 amino acids. CDR1 is SGHDT and CDR2 is YYEEEE in the germline V gene.